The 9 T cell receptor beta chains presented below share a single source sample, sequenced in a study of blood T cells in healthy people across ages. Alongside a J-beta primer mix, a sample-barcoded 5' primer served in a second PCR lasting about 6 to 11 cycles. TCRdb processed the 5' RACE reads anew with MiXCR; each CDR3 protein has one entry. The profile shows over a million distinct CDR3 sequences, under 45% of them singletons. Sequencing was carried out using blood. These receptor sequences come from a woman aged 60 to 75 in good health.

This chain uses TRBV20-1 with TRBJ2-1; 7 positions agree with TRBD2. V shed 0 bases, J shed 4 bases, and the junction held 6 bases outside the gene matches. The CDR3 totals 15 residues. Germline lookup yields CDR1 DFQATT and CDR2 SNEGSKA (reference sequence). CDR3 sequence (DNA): TGCAGTGCTAGAGAACTCGGGAGGTTGTACAATGAGCAGTTCTTC. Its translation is CSARELGRLYNEQFF.

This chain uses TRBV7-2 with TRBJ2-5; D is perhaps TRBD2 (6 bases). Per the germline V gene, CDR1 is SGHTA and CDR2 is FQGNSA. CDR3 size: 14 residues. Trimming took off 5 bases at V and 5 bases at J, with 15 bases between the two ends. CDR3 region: CASSRGGPGETQYF. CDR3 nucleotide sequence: TGTGCCAGCAGCCGAGGAGGGCCGGGGGAGACCCAGTACTTC. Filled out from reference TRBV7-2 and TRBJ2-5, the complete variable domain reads GAGVSQSPSNKVTEKGKDVELRCDPISGHTALYWYRQSLGQGLEFLIYFQGNSAPDKSGLPSDRFSAERTGGSVSTLTIQRTQQEDSAVYLCASSRGGPGETQYFGPGTRLLVL.

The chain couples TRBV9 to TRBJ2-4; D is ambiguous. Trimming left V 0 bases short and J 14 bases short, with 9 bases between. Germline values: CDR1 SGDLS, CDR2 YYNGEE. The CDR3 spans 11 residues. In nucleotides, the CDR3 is TGTGCCAGCAGCGTAGGGGTGTGGGAGTACTTC. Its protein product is CASSVGVWEYF.

The CDR3 bases are TGTGCCAGCAGTGAAGCGGGCGGGACTAGCGGGTACAATGAGCAGTTCTTC. Its protein is CASSEAGGTSGYNEQFF. The chain has TRBV2 and TRBJ2-1; 12 positions match TRBD2. The CDR3 is made up of 17 amino acids. Losses at the gene ends were 0 bases for V and 4 bases for J; bases not matched to a gene: 4. In germline, CDR1 is SNHLY, CDR2 FYNNEI. The full variable domain, rest sourced from reference TRBV2 and TRBJ2-1, is EPEVTQTPSHQVTQMGQEVILRCVPISNHLYFYWYRQILGQKVEFLVSFYNNEISEKSEIFDDQFSVERPDGSNFTLKIRSTKLEDSAMYFCASSEAGGTSGYNEQFFGPGTRLTVL.

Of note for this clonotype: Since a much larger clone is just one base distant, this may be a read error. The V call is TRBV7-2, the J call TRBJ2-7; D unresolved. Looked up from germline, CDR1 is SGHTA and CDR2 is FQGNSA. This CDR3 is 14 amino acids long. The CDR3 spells CASGLGPTGYEQYF. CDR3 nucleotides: TGTGCCAGCGGCTTAGGCCCCACGGGTTACGAGCAGTACTTC.

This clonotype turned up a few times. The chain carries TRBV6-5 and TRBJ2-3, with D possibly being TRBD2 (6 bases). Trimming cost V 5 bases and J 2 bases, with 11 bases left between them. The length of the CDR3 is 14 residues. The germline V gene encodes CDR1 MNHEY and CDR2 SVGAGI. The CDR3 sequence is CASSRGNPTDTQYF. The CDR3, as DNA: TGTGCCAGCAGTCGGGGGAACCCCACAGATACGCAGTATTTT.

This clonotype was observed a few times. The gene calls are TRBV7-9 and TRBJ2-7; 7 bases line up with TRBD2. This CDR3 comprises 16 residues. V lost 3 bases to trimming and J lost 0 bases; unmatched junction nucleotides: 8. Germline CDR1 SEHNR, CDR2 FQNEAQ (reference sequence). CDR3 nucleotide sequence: TGTGCCAGCAGCTTTCATGACGGGAGGAACTCCTACGAGCAGTACTTC. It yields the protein CASSFHDGRNSYEQYF. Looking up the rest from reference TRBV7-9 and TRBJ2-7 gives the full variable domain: DTGVSQNPRHKITKRGQNVTFRCDPISEHNRLYWYRQTLGQGPEFLTYFQNEAQLEKSRLLSDRFSAERPKGSFSTLEIQRTEQGDSAMYLCASSFHDGRNSYEQYFGPGTRLTVT.

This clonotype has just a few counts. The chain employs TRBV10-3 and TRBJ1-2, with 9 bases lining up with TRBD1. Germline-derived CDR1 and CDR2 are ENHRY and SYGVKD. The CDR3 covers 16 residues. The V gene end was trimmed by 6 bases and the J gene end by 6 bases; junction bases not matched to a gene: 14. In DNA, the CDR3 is TGTGCCATCAGACCGGGACAGGGCCCCCCAGGGGATGGCTACACCTTC. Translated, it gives CAIRPGQGPPGDGYTF.

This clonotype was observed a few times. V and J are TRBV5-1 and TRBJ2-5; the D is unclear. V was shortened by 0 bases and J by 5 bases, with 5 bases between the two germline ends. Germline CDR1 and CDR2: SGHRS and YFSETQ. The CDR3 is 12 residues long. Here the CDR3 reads CASSLDTETQYF. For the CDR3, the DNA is TGCGCCAGCAGCTTGGACACTGAGACCCAGTACTTC.